This TCR beta chain stems from a study of T cell repertoires in cytomegalovirus infection. About the study: Public TCR beta signatures marked donors with CMV infection and the matching HLA.

TCRdb re-called the reads with MiXCR, one entry per CDR3 protein. The table records about 830,000 distinct CDR3 sequences, approximately 30% of them present only once. About this clonotype: Its antigen is not known.

Whole-study findings and limits: HLA-C-restricted, CMV-specific TCR beta clonotypes were dominant ex vivo.

The CDR3 is 15 amino acids. From germline, CDR1 is LNHDA and CDR2 SQIVND (reference sequence). Trimming took off 3 bases at V and 6 bases at J, with 15 bases between the two ends. Material: cultured CD8+ T cells from PBMCs, obtained from culture after CMV antigen stimulation. The J gene is TRBJ2-1, the V gene TRBV19; D might be TRBD2 (5 bases). The source of this sequence is a human donor in good health (CMV status not recorded). Some clones in this sample may be carry-over from other donors' samples. The CDR3 DNA is TGTGCCAGTAGTATGTTTCTGACTAAGGTCAATGAGCAGTTCTTC. Translated, it gives CASSMFLTKVNEQFF.